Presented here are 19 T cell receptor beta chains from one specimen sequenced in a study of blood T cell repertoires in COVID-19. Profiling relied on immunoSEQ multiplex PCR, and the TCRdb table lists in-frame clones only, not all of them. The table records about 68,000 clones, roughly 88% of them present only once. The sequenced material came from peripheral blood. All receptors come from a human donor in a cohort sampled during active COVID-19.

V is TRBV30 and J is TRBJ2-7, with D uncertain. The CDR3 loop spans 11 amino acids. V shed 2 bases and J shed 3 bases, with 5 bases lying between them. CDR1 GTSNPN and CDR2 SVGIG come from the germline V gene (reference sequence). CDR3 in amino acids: CAWSHSYEQYF. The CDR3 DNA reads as TGTGCCTGGAGTCATAGCTACGAGCAGTACTTC.

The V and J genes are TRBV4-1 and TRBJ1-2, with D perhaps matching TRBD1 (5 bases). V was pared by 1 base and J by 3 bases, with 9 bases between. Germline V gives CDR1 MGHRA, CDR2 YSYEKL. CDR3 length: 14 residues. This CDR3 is CASSQGEGDYGYTF. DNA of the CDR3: TGCGCCAGCAGCCAAGGAGAAGGGGACTATGGCTACACCTTC.

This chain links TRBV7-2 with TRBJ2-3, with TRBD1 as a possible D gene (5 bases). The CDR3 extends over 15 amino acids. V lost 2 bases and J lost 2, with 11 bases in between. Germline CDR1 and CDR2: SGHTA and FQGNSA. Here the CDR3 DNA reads TGTGCCAGCAGCTTAATGGCAGGGATCACAGATACGCAGTATTTT. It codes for CASSLMAGITDTQYF.

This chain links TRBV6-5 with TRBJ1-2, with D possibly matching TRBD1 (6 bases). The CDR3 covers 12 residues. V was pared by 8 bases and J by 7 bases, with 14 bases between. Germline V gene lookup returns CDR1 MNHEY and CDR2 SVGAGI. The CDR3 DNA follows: TGTGCCAGCGGGACCCAGGGGTTTGGCTACACCTTC. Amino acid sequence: CASGTQGFGYTF.

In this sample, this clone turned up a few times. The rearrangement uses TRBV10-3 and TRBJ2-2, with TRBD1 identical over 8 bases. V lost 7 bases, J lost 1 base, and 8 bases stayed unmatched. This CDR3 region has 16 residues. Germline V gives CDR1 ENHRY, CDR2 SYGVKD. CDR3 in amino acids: CAITTGQGGNTGELFF. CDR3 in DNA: TGTGCCATCACCACCGGACAGGGTGGGAACACCGGGGAGCTGTTTTTT.

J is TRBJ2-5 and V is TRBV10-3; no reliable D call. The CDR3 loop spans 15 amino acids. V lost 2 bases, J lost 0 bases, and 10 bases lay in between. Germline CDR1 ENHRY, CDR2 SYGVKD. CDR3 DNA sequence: TGTGCCATCAGTGAGGGCCCTGGTGACCAAGAGACCCAGTACTTC. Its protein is CAISEGPGDQETQYF.

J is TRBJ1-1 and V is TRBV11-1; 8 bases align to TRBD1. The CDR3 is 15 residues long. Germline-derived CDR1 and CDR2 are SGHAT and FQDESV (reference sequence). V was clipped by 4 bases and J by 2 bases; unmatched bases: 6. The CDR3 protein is CASSSAGGSNTEAFF. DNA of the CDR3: TGTGCCAGCAGCTCCGCAGGGGGCTCTAACACTGAAGCTTTCTTT.

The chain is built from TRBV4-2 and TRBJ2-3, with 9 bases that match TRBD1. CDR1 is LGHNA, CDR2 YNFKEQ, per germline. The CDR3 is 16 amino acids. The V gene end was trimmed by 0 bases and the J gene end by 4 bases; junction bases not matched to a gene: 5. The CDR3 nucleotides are TGTGCCAGCAGCCAAGATGCACGACAGGGGGCAGATACGCAGTATTTT. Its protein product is CASSQDARQGADTQYF.

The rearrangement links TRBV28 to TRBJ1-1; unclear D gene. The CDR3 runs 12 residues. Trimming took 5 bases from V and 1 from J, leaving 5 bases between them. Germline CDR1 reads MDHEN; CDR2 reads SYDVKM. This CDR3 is CASSPQNTEAFF. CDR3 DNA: TGTGCCAGCAGTCCCCAGAACACTGAAGCTTTCTTT.

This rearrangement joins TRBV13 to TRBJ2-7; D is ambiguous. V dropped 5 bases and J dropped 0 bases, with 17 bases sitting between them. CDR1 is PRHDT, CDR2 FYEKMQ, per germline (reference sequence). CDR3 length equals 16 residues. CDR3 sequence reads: CASSISTYPSSYEQYF. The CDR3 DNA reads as TGTGCCAGCAGCATCTCGACTTACCCGAGCTCCTACGAGCAGTACTTC.

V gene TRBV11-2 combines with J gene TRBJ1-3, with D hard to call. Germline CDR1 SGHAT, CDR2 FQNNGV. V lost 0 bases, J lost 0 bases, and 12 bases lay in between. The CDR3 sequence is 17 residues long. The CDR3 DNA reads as TGTGCCAGCAGCTTAGATCTGGCACCCCCCTCTGGAAACACCATATATTTT. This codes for CASSLDLAPPSGNTIYF.

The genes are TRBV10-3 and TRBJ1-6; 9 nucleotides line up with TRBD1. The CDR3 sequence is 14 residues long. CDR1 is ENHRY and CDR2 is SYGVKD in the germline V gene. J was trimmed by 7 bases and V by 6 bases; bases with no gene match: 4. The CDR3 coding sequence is TGTGCCATCAGAACAGGGGGCGAGAATTCACCCCTCCACTTT. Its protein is CAIRTGGENSPLHF.

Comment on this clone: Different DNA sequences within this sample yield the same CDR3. CDR3 amino acids: CASSSPGGYEQYF. The CDR3 nucleotides read TGTGCCAGCAGTTCCCCCGGGGGCTACGAGCAGTACTTC. The chain is built from TRBV28 and TRBJ2-7; possibly TRBD2 for D (6 bases). The CDR3 runs 13 residues. Germline assignment: CDR1 MDHEN and CDR2 SYDVKM. V lost 4 bases and J lost 3, with 10 bases in between.

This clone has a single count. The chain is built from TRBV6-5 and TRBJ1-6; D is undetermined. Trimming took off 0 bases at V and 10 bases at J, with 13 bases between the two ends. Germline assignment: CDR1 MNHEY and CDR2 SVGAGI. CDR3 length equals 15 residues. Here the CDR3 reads CASSYSVGGGSPLHF. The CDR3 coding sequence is TGTGCCAGCAGTTACTCTGTGGGAGGAGGCTCACCCCTCCACTTT.

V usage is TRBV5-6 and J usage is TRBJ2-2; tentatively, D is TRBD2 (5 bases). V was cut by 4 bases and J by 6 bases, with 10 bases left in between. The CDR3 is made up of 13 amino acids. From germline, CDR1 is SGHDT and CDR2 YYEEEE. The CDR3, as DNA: TGTGCCAGCAGCCTTGGAGGAGCCGGGGAGCTGTTTTTT. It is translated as CASSLGGAGELFF.

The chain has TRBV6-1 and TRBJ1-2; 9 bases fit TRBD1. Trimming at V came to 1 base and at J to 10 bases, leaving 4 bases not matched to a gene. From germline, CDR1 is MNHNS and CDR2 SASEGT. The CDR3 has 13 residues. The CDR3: CASSEGTGDHYTF. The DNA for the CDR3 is TGTGCCAGCAGTGAAGGGACAGGGGATCACTACACCTTC.

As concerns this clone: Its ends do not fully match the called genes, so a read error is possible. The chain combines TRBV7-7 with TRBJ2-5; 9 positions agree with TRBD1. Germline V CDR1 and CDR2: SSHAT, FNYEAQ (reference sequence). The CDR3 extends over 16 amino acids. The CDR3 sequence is CASSSEGQGRGETQYF. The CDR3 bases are TGTGCTAGCAGCTCAGAGGGACAGGGAAGAGGAGAGACCCAGTACTTC.

The CDR3 reads CASIWGRGETQYF. Here the CDR3 DNA reads TGTGCCAGCATTTGGGGGAGGGGAGAGACCCAGTACTTC. The chain recombines TRBV6-5 with TRBJ2-5; 7 nucleotides line up with TRBD2. The CDR3 spans 13 residues. Losses at the gene ends were 7 bases for V and 4 bases for J; bases not matched to a gene: 6. Germline CDR1 reads MNHEY; CDR2 reads SVGAGI.

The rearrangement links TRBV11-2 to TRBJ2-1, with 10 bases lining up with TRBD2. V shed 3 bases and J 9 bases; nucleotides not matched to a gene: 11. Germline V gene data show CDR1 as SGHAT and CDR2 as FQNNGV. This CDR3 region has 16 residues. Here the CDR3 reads CASSLRTSGGSGEQFF. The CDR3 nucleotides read TGTGCCAGCAGCTTGCGGACTAGCGGAGGTTCTGGTGAGCAGTTCTTC.